These T cell receptor beta chains were read from a single sample in a study of graft-versus-host responses after intestinal transplantation. No antigen has been assigned to these receptors. Profiling relied on immunoSEQ multiplex PCR, and the TCRdb table lists in-frame clones only, not all of them. Of tens of thousands of clones detected, approximately 95% appear once; the ten largest clones hold roughly 0.49%. Sequenced material: unstimulated CD8+ T cells sorted from spleen or lymph node cells, taken before intestinal transplant. All receptors come from a human donor who received an intestinal transplant. The CDR3 runs from the conserved cysteine through the conserved F or W. The D gene is left open where the match is weak. Expanded clones are given a class, and other clones once, few, many or no size at all.

v_call	clone_size	d_call	j_call	cdr3_aa	cdr3_nt
TRBV7-9	.	.	TRBJ1-1	CASSLGGSGEAFF	TGTGCCAGCAGCTTAGGGGGGTCGGGAGAGGCTTTCTTT
TRBV5-4	once	TRBD1	TRBJ1-1	CASSYSGQEAFF	TGTGCCAGCAGTTATTCGGGACAGGAAGCTTTCTTT
TRBV7-3	.	TRBD1	TRBJ2-5	CASSPQPTGGEETQYF	TGTGCCAGCAGCCCGCAACCGACAGGGGGCGAAGAGACCCAGTACTTC
TRBV27	.	.	TRBJ2-7	CASSPQGPYEQYF	TGTGCCAGCAGTCCTCAGGGCCCCTACGAGCAGTACTTC
TRBV27	.	TRBD1	TRBJ1-2	CASSSGTGLYGYTF	TGTGCCAGCAGTTCTGGGACAGGCCTCTATGGCTACACCTTC
TRBV19	once	TRBD1	TRBJ1-1	CASSTFGTVTEAFF	TGTGCCAGTAGTACCTTCGGGACAGTCACTGAAGCTTTCTTT
TRBV21-1	.	.	TRBJ1-5	CASKRRGNNQPQHF	TGTGCCAGCAAGCGCAGGGGGAACAATCAGCCCCAGCATTTT
TRBV5-6	.	TRBD1	TRBJ1-6	CASRASFRTGYYNSPLHF	TGTGCCAGTCGAGCTTCCTTTAGGACAGGGTATTATAATTCACCCCTCCACTTT
TRBV19	.	TRBD1	TRBJ2-1	CASSIYVGQGGNEQFF	TGTGCCAGTAGTATTTACGTAGGACAGGGCGGCAATGAGCAGTTCTTC
TRBV13	.	.	TRBJ2-1	CASSYGLSSYNEQFF	TGTGCCAGCAGCTACGGACTGAGCTCCTACAATGAGCAGTTCTTC
TRBV27	.	TRBD2	TRBJ2-7	CASSLMYTSGGEQYF	TGTGCCAGCAGTTTGATGTATACTAGCGGGGGCGAGCAGTACTTC
TRBV6-6	once	.	TRBJ1-5	CAGSYPDQPQHF	TGTGCCGGCAGTTACCCAGATCAGCCCCAGCATTTT
TRBV19	.	TRBD1	TRBJ1-2	CATSQGQGYTF	TGTGCCACCAGCCAGGGACAGGGCTACACCTTC
TRBV7-9	.	.	TRBJ2-7	CASSTGGLRESYEQYF	TGTGCCAGCAGCACCGGGGGGCTACGGGAATCCTACGAGCAGTACTTC
TRBV6-4	.	.	TRBJ2-2	CASSARSTRFGTGELFF	TGTGCCAGCAGTGCTAGGTCGACCCGTTTTGGCACCGGGGAGCTGTTTTTT
TRBV5-1	.	.	TRBJ2-1	CASSLEGGPYNEQFF	TGCGCCAGCAGCTTGGAAGGAGGCCCCTACAATGAGCAGTTCTTC
TRBV7-9	once	.	TRBJ2-7	CASSSDSQPYEQYF	TGTGCCAGCAGCTCGGACAGCCAGCCTTACGAGCAGTACTTC
TRBV5-4	.	TRBD2	TRBJ2-2	CASSGLAGEDTGELFF	TGTGCCAGCAGCGGACTAGCGGGAGAGGACACCGGGGAGCTGTTTTTT
TRBV7-9	.	TRBD1	TRBJ2-7	CASSFDGTVNEQYF	TGTGCCAGCAGCTTTGACGGGACAGTTAACGAGCAGTACTTC
TRBV28	.	.	TRBJ1-5	CASSSRANQPQHF	TGTGCCAGCAGTTCGAGGGCTAATCAGCCCCAGCATTTT
TRBV4-3	.	.	TRBJ2-7	CASSQVGAEYEQYF	TGCGCCAGCAGCCAAGTGGGGGCCGAGTACGAGCAGTACTTC
TRBV27	.	TRBD1	TRBJ2-7	CASSKTGGGYEQYF	TGTGCCAGCAGTAAAACAGGGGGCGGTTACGAGCAGTACTTC